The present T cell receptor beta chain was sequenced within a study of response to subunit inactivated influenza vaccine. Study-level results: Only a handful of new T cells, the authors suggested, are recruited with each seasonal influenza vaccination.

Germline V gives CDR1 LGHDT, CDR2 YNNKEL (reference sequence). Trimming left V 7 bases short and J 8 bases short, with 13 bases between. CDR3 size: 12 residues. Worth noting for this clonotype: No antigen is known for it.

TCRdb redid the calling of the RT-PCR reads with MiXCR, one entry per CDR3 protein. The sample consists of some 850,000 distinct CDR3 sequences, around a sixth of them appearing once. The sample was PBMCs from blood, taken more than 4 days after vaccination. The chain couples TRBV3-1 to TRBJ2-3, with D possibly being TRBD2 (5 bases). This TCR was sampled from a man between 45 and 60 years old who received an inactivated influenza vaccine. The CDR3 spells CASNSEGGTQYF. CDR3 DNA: TGTGCCAGCAATTCCGAGGGCGGTACGCAGTATTTT.